This T cell receptor (beta chain) was recorded in a study of T cell responses to AZD1222 COVID-19 vaccine. Study-wide results and limits: An increase in Spike-specific TCR breadth and depth was observed after two AZD1222 doses. Spike-wide vaccine-associated CD4 TCRs dominated at 160-218 and 743-854.

Sequencing was performed with immunoSEQ multiplex PCR; in TCRdb, only in-frame clones are kept and a portion is missing. Among some 140,000 clones listed, 93% were seen once. Worth noting for this clone: The antigen is unknown.

Germline V CDR1 and CDR2: MDHEN, SYDVKM. This CDR3 is 11 amino acids long. This clonotype was sampled from an adult in good health. This chain connects TRBV28 to TRBJ1-5; TRBD1 aligns across 9 bases. This specimen consisted of peripheral blood, obtained on day 0 of AZD1222 vaccination. The CDR3 sequence: CTTGGDQPQHF. The CDR3 bases are TGTACCACAGGGGGCGACCAGCCCCAGCATTTT.